This record looks at one T cell receptor (beta chain) sequence and its context. Its antigen is undetermined. Trimming left V 7 bases short and J 5 bases short, with 11 bases between. Looked up from germline, CDR1 is SQVTM and CDR2 is ANQGSEA. The CDR3 runs to 11 residues. The data were produced by immunoSEQ multiplex PCR, yet TCRdb's version contains in-frame clones alone and is incomplete. The sample consists of about 40,000 clones, over 80% of them appearing once. The sample comes from a study of a mutant IDH1 vaccine in newly diagnosed glioma. Whole-study context: Vaccination began 4-6 weeks post radiotherapy alone, or with temozolomide cycles. Treated patients showed a male proportion of about 62%, a female proportion of approximately 38%, and a mean age of 40.4 years.

Time point reported: week 11, during vaccination. Every single dose of the vaccine, 300 ug of mutant IDH1 20-mer peptide, came with topical imiquimod. Study observations and caveats: Shifts in the top peripheral T cell clonotypes seemed unrelated to pseudoprogression.

This receptor was identified in a man aged 35 to 55 with glioma. The sample here was PBMCs, taken from a glioma patient whose treatment included an IDH1 peptide vaccine. J is TRBJ2-5 and V is TRBV29-1; weak D call: TRBD2 (5 bases). CDR3 in DNA: TGCAGCGGCGGAGGCGAGGAGACCCAGTACTTC. Its protein product is CSGGGEETQYF.